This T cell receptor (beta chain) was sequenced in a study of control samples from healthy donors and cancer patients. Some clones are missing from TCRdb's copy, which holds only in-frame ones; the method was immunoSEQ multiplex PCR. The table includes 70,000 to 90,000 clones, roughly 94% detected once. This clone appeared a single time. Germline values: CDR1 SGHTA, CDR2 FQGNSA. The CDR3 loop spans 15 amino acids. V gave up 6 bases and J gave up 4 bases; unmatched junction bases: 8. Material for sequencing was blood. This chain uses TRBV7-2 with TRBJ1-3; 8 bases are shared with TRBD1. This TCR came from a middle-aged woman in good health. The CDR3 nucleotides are TGTGCCAGCAGGGGGACAGGTCGAGGAGGAAACACCATATATTTT. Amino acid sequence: CASRGTGRGGNTIYF.